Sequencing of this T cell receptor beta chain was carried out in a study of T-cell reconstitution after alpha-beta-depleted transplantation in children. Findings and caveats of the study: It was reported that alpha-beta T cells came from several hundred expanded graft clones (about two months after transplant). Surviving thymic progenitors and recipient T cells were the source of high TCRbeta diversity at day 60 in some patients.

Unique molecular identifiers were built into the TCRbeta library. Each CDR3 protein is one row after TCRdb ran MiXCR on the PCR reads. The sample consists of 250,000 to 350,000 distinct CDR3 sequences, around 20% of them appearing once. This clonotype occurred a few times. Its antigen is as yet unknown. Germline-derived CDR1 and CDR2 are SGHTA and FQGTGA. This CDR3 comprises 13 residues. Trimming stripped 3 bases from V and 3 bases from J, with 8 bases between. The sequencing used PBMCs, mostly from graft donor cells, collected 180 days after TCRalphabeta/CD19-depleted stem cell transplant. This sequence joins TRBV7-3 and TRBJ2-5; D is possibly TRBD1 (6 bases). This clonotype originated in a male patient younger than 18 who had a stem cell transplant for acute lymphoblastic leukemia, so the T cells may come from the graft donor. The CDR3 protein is CASSFWTEETQYF. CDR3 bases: TGTGCCAGCAGCTTTTGGACAGAAGAGACCCAGTACTTC.